What follows describes a single T cell receptor (beta chain). This specimen comes from a study of blood T cell repertoires in COVID-19. Study in general: Italy, Spain and the United States were the sources of the convalescent and acute COVID-19 samples. From T cells, B-cell-depleted T cells, or PBMCs came the material, which was cDNA or gDNA.

As originally analysed: For nucleated cells, counts were estimated from reference gene primer amplification. Sequencing was performed with immunoSEQ multiplex PCR; in TCRdb, only in-frame clones are kept and a portion is missing. That table is the source of V, J and clone size, and D and trimming were worked out from the DNA. The sample lists roughly 69,000 clones; roughly nine tenths were seen once. The TCR comes from a man aged 50-60 years with active COVID-19. Sample: peripheral blood.

The CDR3 loop is CASSLQGASYEQYF. In nucleotides, the CDR3 is TGTGCCAGCAGTTTGCAGGGGGCCTCCTACGAGCAGTACTTC. This rearrangement joins TRBV27 to TRBJ2-7; 8 bases line up with TRBD1. The germline V gene encodes CDR1 MNHEY and CDR2 SMNVEV (reference sequence). The V segment lost 3 bases and the J segment 0 bases; nucleotides outside the gene matches: 1. The CDR3 totals 14 residues.